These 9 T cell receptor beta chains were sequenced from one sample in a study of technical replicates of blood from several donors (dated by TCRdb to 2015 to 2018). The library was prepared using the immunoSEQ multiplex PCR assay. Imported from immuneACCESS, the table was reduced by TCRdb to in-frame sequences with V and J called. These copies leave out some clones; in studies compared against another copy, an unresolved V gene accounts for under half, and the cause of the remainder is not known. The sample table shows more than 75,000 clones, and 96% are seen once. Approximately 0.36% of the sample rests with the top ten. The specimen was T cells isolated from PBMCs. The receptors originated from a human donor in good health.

The CDR3 spells CASRHDRGQEKLFF. In DNA form, the CDR3 reads TGTGCCAGCAGACACGACAGGGGGCAAGAAAAACTGTTTTTT. The genes are TRBV13 and TRBJ1-4; 10 nucleotides align to TRBD1. Germline CDR1 is PRHDT and CDR2 is FYEKMQ (reference sequence). The trim removed 6 bases at V and 8 bases at J, leaving 6 bases unmatched. This CDR3 is 14 amino acids long.

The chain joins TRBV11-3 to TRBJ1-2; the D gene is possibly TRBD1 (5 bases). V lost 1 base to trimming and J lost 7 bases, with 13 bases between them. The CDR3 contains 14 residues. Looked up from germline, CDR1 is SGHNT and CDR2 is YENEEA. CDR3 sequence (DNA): TGTGCCAGCAGCTTAGTTGCAGGGAATCGTGGCTACACCTTC. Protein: CASSLVAGNRGYTF.

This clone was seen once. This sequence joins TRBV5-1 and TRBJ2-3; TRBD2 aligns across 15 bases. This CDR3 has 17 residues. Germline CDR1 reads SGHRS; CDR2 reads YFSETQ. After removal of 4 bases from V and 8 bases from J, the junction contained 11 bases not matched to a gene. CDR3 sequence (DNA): TGCGCCAGCAGCCCCGGACTAGCGGGAGGGCCTTTAGGTACGCAGTATTTT. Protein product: CASSPGLAGGPLGTQYF. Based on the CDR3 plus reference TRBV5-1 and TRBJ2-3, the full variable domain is KAGVTQTPRYLIKTRGQQVTLSCSPISGHRSVSWYQQTPGQGLQFLFEYFSETQRNKGNFPGRFSGRQFSNSRSEMNVSTLELGDSALYLCASSPGLAGGPLGTQYFGPGTRLTVL.

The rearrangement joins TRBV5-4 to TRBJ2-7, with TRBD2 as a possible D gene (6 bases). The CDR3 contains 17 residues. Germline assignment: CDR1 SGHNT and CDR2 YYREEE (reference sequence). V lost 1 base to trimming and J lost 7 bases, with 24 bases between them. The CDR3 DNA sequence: TGTGCCAGCAGCTTGCCGGGAGACGGGAGAACTGGTAGGGAGCAGTACTTC. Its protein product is CASSLPGDGRTGREQYF.

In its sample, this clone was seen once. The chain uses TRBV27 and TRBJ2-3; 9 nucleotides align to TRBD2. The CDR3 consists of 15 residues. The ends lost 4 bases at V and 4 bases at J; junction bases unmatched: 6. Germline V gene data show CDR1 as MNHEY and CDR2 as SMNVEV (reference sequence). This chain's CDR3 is CASSWVAGVADTQYF. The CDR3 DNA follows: TGTGCCAGCAGTTGGGTAGCGGGAGTCGCAGATACGCAGTATTTT.

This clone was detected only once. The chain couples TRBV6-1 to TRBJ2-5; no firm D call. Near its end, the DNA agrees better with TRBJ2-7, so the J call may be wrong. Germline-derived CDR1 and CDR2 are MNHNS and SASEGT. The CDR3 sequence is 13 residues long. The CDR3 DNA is TGTGCCAGCAGTGTCGAGATCTCCTACGAGCAGTACTTC. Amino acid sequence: CASSVEISYEQYF.

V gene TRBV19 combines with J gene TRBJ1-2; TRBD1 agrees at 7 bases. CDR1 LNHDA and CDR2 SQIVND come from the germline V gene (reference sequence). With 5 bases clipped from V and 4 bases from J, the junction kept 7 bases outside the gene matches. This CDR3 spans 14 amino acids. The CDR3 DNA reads TGTGCCAGTAGTCCCGGACAGGTCGTCTATGGCTACACCTTC. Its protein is CASSPGQVVYGYTF.

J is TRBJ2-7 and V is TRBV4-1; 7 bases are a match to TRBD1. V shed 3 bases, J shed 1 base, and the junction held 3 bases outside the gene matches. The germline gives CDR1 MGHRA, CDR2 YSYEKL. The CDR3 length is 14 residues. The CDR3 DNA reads TGCGCCAGCAGCCACCGGGACAGTTCCTACGAGCAGTACTTC. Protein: CASSHRDSSYEQYF.

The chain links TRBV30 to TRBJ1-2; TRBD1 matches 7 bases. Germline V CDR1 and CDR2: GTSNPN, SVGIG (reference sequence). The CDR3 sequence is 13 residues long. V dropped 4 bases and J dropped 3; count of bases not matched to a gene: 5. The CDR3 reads CAWTITGDYGYTF. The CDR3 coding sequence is TGTGCCTGGACCATAACAGGGGACTATGGCTACACCTTC.